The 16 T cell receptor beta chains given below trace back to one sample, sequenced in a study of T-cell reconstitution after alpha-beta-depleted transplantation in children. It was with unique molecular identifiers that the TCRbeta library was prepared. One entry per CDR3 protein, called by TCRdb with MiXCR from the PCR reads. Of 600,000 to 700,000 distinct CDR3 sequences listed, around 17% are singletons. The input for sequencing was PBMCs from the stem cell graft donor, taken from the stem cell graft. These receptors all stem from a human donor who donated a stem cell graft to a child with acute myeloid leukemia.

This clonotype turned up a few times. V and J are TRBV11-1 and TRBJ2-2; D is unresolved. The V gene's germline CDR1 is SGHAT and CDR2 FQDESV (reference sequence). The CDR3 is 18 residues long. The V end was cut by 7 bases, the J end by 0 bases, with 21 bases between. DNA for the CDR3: TGTGCCAGCACCCATACGATAAGACTCCGGACGAACACCGGGGAGCTGTTTTTT. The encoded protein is CASTHTIRLRTNTGELFF.

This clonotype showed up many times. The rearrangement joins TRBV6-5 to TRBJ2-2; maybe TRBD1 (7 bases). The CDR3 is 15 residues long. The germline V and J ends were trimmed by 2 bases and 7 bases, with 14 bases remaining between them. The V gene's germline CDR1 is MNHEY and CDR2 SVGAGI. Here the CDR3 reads CASSYAGQSIGELFF. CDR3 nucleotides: TGTGCCAGCAGTTACGCGGGACAGTCGATCGGGGAGCTGTTTTTT.

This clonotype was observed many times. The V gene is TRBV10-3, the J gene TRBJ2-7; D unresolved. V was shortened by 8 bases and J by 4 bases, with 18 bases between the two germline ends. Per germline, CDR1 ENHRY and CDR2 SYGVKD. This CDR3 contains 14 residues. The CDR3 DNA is TGTGCCATCGGGATTGGAGATGGGGTTTACGAGCAGTACTTC. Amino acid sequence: CAIGIGDGVYEQYF.

For the CDR3, the DNA is TGTGCCAGCAGTGAAGCCTGGGACAGCTATGGCTACACCTTC. This sequence encodes CASSEAWDSYGYTF. The V call is TRBV6-1, the J call TRBJ1-2; TRBD1 aligns across 7 bases. V lost 0 bases, J lost 4 bases, and 2 bases stayed unmatched. Per the germline V gene, CDR1 is MNHNS and CDR2 is SASEGT. The CDR3 consists of 14 residues.

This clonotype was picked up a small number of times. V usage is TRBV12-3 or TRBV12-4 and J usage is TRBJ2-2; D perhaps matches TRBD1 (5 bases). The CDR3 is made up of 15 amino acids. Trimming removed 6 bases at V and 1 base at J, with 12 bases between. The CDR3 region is CASSDSSWNTGELFF. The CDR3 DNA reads TGTGCCAGCAGCGACAGCTCATGGAACACCGGGGAGCTGTTTTTT.

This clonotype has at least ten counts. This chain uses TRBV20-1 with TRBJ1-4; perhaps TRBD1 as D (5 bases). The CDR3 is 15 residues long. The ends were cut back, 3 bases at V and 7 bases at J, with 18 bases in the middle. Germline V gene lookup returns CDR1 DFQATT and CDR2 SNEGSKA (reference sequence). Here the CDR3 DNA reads TGCAGTGCTAGGGACCAGGGCGGCTCACGTGAAAAACTGTTTTTT. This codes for CSARDQGGSREKLFF.

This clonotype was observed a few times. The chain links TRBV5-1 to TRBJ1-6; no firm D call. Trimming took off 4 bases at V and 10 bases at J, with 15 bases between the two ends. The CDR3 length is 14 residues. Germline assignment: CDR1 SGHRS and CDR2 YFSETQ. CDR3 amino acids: CASSPIAGDSPLHF. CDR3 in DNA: TGCGCCAGCAGCCCGATCGCAGGCGACTCACCCCTCCACTTT.

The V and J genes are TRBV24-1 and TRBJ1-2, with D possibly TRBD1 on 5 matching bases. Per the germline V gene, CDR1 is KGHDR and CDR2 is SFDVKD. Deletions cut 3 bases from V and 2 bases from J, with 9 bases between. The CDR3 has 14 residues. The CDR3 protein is CATSDRSGNYGYTF. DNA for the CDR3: TGTGCCACCAGTGATCGCTCAGGGAACTATGGCTACACCTTC.

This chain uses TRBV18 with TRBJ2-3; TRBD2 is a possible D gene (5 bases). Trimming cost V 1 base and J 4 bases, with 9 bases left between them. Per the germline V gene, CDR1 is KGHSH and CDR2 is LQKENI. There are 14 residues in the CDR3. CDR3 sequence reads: CASSPQLVSDTQYF. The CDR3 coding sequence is TGTGCCAGCTCACCACAACTAGTATCAGATACGCAGTATTTT.

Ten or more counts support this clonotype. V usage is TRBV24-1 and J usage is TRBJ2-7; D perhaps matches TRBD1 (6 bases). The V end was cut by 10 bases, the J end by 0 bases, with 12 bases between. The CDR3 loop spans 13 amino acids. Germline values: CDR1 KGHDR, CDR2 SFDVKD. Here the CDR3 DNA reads TGTGCCACGCAAAACAGGGTCTCCTACGAGCAGTACTTC. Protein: CATQNRVSYEQYF.

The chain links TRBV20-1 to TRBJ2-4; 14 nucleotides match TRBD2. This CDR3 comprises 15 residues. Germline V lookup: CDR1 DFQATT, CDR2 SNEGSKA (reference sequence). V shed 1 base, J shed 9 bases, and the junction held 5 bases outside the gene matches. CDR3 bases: TGCAGTGCTAGAGCCATGACTAGCGGGGGGGGCATTCAGTACTTC. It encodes CSARAMTSGGGIQYF.

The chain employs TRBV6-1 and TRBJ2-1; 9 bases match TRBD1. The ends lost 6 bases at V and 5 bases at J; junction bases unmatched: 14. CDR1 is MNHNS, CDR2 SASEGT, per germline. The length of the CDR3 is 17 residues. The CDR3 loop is CASSRGGTGSTHNEQFF. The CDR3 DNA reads TGTGCCAGCAGCCGCGGCGGGACAGGGAGCACCCACAATGAGCAGTTCTTC.

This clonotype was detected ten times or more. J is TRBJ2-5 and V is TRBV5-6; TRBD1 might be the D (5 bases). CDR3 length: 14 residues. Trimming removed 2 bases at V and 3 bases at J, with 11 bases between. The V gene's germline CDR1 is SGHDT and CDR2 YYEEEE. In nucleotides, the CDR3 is TGTGCCAGCAGCTTTAGCCCAGGGAAAGAGACCCAGTACTTC. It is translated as CASSFSPGKETQYF.

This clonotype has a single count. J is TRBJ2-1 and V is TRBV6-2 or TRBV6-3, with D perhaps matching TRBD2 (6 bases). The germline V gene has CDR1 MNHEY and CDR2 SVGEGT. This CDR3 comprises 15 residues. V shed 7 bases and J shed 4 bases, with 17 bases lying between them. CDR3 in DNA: TGTGCCAGCATGTGGATTGGCGGGGCTTACAATGAGCAGTTCTTC. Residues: CASMWIGGAYNEQFF.

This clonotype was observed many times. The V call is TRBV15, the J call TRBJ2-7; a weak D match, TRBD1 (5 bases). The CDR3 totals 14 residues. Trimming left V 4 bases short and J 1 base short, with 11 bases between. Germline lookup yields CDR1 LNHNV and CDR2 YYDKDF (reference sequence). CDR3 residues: CATSTSTVSYEQYF. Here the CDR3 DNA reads TGTGCCACCAGCACCTCGACAGTTTCCTACGAGCAGTACTTC.

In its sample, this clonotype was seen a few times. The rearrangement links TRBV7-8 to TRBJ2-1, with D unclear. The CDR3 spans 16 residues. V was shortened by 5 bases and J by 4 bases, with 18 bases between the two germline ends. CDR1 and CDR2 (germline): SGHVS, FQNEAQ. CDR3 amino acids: CASSPGPDPKYNEQFF. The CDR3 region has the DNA TGTGCCAGCAGCCCAGGACCGGACCCGAAATACAATGAGCAGTTCTTC.